Shown below are 2 T cell receptor beta chains from a single sample sequenced in a study of cytomegalovirus exposure and HLA in healthy donors. With 60 Vbeta and 13 Jbeta primers, the PCR was carried out. Sequencing used immunoSEQ multiplex PCR; TCRdb keeps in-frame clones, though not all of them. The sample contains some 240,000 clones, nearly 95% of which appear only once. The sample comprised PBMCs. All receptors derive from a girl aged 2 to 9 in good health and CMV-seronegative.

The chain employs TRBV21-1 and TRBJ1-5. TRBV21-1 is assigned pseudogene status. CDR3 size: 15 residues. The CDR3 DNA follows: TGTGCCAGCAGCCCCCGTGAGGGTTCCAATCAGCCCCAGCATTTT. Its translation: CASSPREGSNQPQHF.

J is TRBJ2-5 and V is TRBV2; TRBD1 is a possible D gene (6 bases). This CDR3 contains 13 residues. In germline, CDR1 is SNHLY, CDR2 FYNNEI. Trimming cost V 10 bases and J 2 bases, with 14 bases left between them. The CDR3 DNA follows: TGTGCCACAGGGGCTAGCTGGCAAGAGACCCAGTACTTC. This encodes CATGASWQETQYF.